The next 8 T cell receptor beta chains were all read from a single sample in a study of T-cell reconstitution after alpha-beta-depleted transplantation in children. Unique molecular identifiers were incorporated during preparation of the TCRbeta library. One entry per CDR3 protein, called by TCRdb with MiXCR from the PCR reads. There are 350,000 to 500,000 distinct CDR3 sequences in the sample; over 40% occur only once, and roughly a quarter lies in the top ten. The starting material was PBMCs, obtained before TCRalphabeta/CD19-depleted stem cell transplant. These receptors originate from a girl between 2 and 10 years old with aplastic anemia, due to receive a stem cell transplant.

The chain couples TRBV13 to TRBJ2-1, with D possibly matching TRBD2 (6 bases). This CDR3 has 15 amino acids. V gave up 4 bases and J gave up 6 bases, with 16 bases separating them. Per the germline V gene, CDR1 is PRHDT and CDR2 is FYEKMQ (reference sequence). This CDR3 is CASSSRLVAGNEQFF. The DNA for the CDR3 is TGTGCCAGCAGCTCCAGACTAGTCGCTGGCAATGAGCAGTTCTTC.

This chain joins TRBV5-1 and TRBJ1-5; D is unclear. The V gene's germline CDR1 is SGHRS and CDR2 YFSETQ. V gave up 1 base and J gave up 6 bases, with 11 bases separating them. CDR3 length equals 14 residues. This CDR3 reads CASSLSGEVQPQHF. DNA of the CDR3: TGCGCCAGCAGCTTGTCCGGGGAAGTTCAGCCCCAGCATTTT.

The CDR3 loop is CASSRAQDVAQHF. The CDR3 DNA reads TGTGCCAGCAGCCGAGCGCAGGATGTAGCCCAGCATTTT. This chain uses TRBV7-2 with TRBJ1-5, with D unclear. V was cut by 5 bases and J by 11 bases, with 16 bases left in between. Germline CDR1 SGHTA, CDR2 FQGNSA. This CDR3 comprises 13 residues.

In this sample, this clonotype turned up once. V gene TRBV15 combines with J gene TRBJ2-5, with 8 bases identical to TRBD2. The V segment lost 0 bases and the J segment 0 bases; nucleotides outside the gene matches: 3. CDR3 length equals 16 residues. Germline V CDR1 and CDR2: LNHNV, YYDKDF (reference sequence). The CDR3 sequence is CATSRDWRGDQETQYF. CDR3 nucleotides: TGTGCCACCAGCAGAGATTGGCGGGGGGACCAAGAGACCCAGTACTTC.

This clonotype has only a few counts. The V and J genes are TRBV18 and TRBJ2-3, with 7 bases lining up with TRBD2. This CDR3 contains 14 residues. The ends lost 11 bases at V and 1 base at J; junction bases unmatched: 9. CDR1 and CDR2 from the germline V gene are KGHSH and LQKENI. This CDR3 reads CASPSGGRTDTQYF. CDR3 nucleotide sequence: TGTGCCTCACCTTCGGGAGGACGCACAGATACGCAGTATTTT.

The chain combines TRBV9 with TRBJ2-3; a weak D match, TRBD2 (7 bases). Germline-derived CDR1 and CDR2 are SGDLS and YYNGEE. With 2 bases removed from V and 5 bases from J, the gap between germline ends came to 15 bases. This CDR3 is 15 amino acids long. The CDR3 DNA follows: TGTGCCAGCAGCGTGGCTGCGGGGGCAGGAGATACGCAGTATTTT. Translated, it gives CASSVAAGAGDTQYF.

This clonotype was found a few times. This chain connects TRBV28 to TRBJ2-7; 10 nucleotides line up with TRBD2. The CDR3 is 23 residues long. The trim removed 4 bases at V and 0 bases at J, leaving 27 bases unmatched. The germline V gene encodes CDR1 MDHEN and CDR2 SYDVKM. CDR3 residues: CASSSRTEGLADRNKISSYEQYF. The DNA of the CDR3 is TGTGCCAGCAGTTCTCGGACGGAAGGACTAGCGGATCGTAATAAAATAAGCTCCTACGAGCAGTACTTC.

This chain joins TRBV18 and TRBJ2-3, with no clear D. Germline values: CDR1 KGHSH, CDR2 LQKENI. The CDR3 extends over 15 amino acids. V shed 2 bases and J shed 0 bases, with 9 bases lying between them. The CDR3 is CASSPYSESTDTQYF. CDR3 DNA: TGTGCCAGCTCACCATATTCGGAGAGCACAGATACGCAGTATTTT.